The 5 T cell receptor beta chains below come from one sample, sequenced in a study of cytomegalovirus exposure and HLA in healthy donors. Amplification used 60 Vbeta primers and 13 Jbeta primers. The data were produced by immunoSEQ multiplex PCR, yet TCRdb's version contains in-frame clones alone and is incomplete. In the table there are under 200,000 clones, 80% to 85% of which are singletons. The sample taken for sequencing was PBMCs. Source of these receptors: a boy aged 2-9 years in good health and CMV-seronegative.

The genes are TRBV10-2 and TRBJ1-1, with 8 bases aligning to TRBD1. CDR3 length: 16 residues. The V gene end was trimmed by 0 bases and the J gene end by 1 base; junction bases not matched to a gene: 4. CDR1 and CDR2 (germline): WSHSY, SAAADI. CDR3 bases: TGCGCCAGCAGTGAGTCTTCAGGGGGCAGGAACACTGAAGCTTTCTTT. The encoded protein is CASSESSGGRNTEAFF.

CDR3 DNA sequence: TGTGCCAGCAGTTTATCCGCGGGGGCCAGCAATCAGCCCCAGCATTTT. It is translated as CASSLSAGASNQPQHF. The chain employs TRBV27 and TRBJ1-5; D may be TRBD1 (6 bases). Germline lookup yields CDR1 MNHEY and CDR2 SMNVEV (reference sequence). This CDR3 is 16 amino acids long. V shed 0 bases and J shed 1 base, with 10 bases lying between them.

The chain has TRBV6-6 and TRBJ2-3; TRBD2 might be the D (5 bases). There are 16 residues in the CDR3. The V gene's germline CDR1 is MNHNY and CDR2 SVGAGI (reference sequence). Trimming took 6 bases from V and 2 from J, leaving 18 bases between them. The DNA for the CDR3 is TGTGCCAGCAGCCCCGACACAGCGGAACACACAGATACGCAGTATTTT. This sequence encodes CASSPDTAEHTDTQYF.

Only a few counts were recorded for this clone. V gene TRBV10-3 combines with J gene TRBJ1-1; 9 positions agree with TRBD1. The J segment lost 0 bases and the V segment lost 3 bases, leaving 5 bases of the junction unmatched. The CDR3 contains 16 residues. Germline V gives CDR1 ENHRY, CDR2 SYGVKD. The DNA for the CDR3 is TGTGCCATCAGTGATTACAGGGGGCCTCTGAACACTGAAGCTTTCTTT. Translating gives CAISDYRGPLNTEAFF.

The CDR3 loop is CASMGLAGGGTQYF. CDR3 nucleotides: TGCGCCAGCATGGGACTAGCGGGAGGGGGGACCCAGTACTTC. The chain employs TRBV4-1 and TRBJ2-5, with 16 nucleotides matching TRBD2. Germline CDR1 reads MGHRA; CDR2 reads YSYEKL. The CDR3 extends over 14 amino acids. Trimming at V came to 7 bases and at J to 7 bases, leaving 3 bases not matched to a gene.